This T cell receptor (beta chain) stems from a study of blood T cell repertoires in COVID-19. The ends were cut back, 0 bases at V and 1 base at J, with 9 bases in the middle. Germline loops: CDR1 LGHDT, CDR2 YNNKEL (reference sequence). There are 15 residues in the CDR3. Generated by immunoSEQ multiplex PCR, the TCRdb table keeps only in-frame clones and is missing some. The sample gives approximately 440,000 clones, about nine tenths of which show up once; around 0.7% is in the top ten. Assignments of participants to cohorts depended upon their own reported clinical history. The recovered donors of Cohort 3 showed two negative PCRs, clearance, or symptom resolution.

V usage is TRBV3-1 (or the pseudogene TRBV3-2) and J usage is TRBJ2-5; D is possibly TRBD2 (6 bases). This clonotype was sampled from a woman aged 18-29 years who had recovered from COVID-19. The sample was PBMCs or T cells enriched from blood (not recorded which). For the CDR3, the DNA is TGTGCCAGCAGCCAAGATCCGGGACTCCAAGAGACCCAGTACTTC. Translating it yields CASSQDPGLQETQYF.